Shown below are 19 T cell receptor beta chains from a single sample sequenced in a study of spatial heterogeneity in lung cancer. TCRdb reprocessed the 5' RACE reads with MiXCR, giving one entry per CDR3 protein. The sample lists 5,500 to 7,000 distinct CDR3 sequences; about 13% were seen once. Time point meaning: sample taken at primary tumor resection. The specimen was normal lung tissue next to the tumor, collected at surgery. Source of these receptors: a female donor with early-stage non-small cell lung cancer.

By frequency in the sample, this clonotype is medium-sized. CDR3: CASTATGPKEQYF. CDR3 DNA: TGTGCCAGCACCGCGACAGGGCCGAAAGAGCAGTACTTC. This rearrangement joins TRBV27 to TRBJ2-7, with 7 nucleotides matching TRBD1. The CDR3 consists of 13 residues. Trimming cost V 7 bases and J 7 bases; bases outside gene matches: 10. Germline loops: CDR1 MNHEY, CDR2 SMNVEV (reference sequence).

V usage is TRBV20-1 and J usage is TRBJ1-4; D gene uncertain. The CDR3 covers 15 residues. Germline V gene lookup returns CDR1 DFQATT and CDR2 SNEGSKA (reference sequence). Trimming left V 6 bases short and J 0 bases short, with 14 bases between. The CDR3 protein is CSANYLGATNEKLFF. CDR3 DNA: TGCAGTGCCAACTACCTCGGTGCAACTAATGAAAAACTGTTTTTT.

Sample share makes this clonotype medium-sized. The rearrangement uses TRBV28 and TRBJ2-5; 7 bases align to TRBD1. J was trimmed by 4 bases and V by 9 bases; bases with no gene match: 11. Per germline, CDR1 MDHEN and CDR2 SYDVKM. The CDR3 is 14 residues long. The DNA for the CDR3 is TGTGCCAGTCGACTCGGACAGGTCAGAGAGACCCAGTACTTC. This codes for CASRLGQVRETQYF.

In its sample, this clonotype ranks as medium-sized (0.01 to 0.1%). The genes are TRBV11-3 and TRBJ2-3; D may be TRBD1 or TRBD2 (5 bases each). V was pared by 1 base and J by 0 bases, with 20 bases between. The CDR3 length is 19 residues. Germline V gives CDR1 SGHNT, CDR2 YENEEA. The CDR3 loop reads CASSLGDPTTVKSTDTQYF. The CDR3 DNA follows: TGTGCCAGCAGCTTAGGGGACCCAACTACAGTCAAGAGCACAGATACGCAGTATTTT.

By share of the sample, this clonotype is hyperexpanded. The rearrangement joins TRBV11-2 to TRBJ2-2; 10 bases agree with TRBD1. CDR3 length: 15 residues. The germline CDR1 and CDR2 sequences are SGHAT and FQNNGV. The trim removed 4 bases at V and 7 bases at J, leaving 6 bases unmatched. The CDR3 DNA reads TGTGCCAGCAGCTCCCTGACAGGGGGCTTCGGGGAGCTGTTTTTT. This translates into CASSSLTGGFGELFF.

In this sample, this clonotype turned up a few times. This chain connects TRBV27 to TRBJ2-7; TRBD2 is a possible D gene (5 bases). V lost 2 bases and J 2 bases, leaving 13 bases between the germline ends. CDR1 and CDR2 (germline): MNHEY, SMNVEV (reference sequence). The CDR3 is made up of 15 amino acids. CDR3 loop: CASSLSLASTYEQYF. CDR3 DNA sequence: TGTGCCAGCAGTTTAAGCCTAGCCTCTACCTACGAGCAGTACTTC.

The chain joins TRBV20-1 to TRBJ2-1, with 12 bases lining up with TRBD2. Germline V gene sequence: CDR1 DFQATT, CDR2 SNEGSKA (reference sequence). Unmatched junction bases numbered 6, after V lost 6 bases and J lost 6 bases. This CDR3 is built from 14 residues. The CDR3 protein is CSASTSGRSNEQFF. CDR3 DNA: TGCAGTGCCTCTACTAGCGGGAGGTCCAATGAGCAGTTCTTC.

This clonotype occurred a few times. This sequence joins TRBV2 and TRBJ2-1; D ambiguous. Trimming took off 6 bases at V and 4 bases at J, with 1 base between the two ends. The germline CDR1 and CDR2 sequences are SNHLY and FYNNEI. This CDR3 has 10 amino acids. CDR3 amino acids: CASRYNEQFF. CDR3 coding DNA: TGTGCCAGCAGGTACAATGAGCAGTTCTTC. Filled out from reference TRBV2 and TRBJ2-1, the complete variable domain reads EPEVTQTPSHQVTQMGQEVILRCVPISNHLYFYWYRQILGQKVEFLVSFYNNEISEKSEIFDDQFSVERPDGSNFTLKIRSTKLEDSAMYFCASRYNEQFFGPGTRLTVL.

This clonotype has a count of ten or more. V is TRBV3-1 and J is TRBJ2-3; D may be TRBD2 (5 bases). The V gene's germline CDR1 is LGHDT and CDR2 YNNKEL (reference sequence). The V end was cut by 6 bases, the J end by 1 base, with 11 bases between. The CDR3 is 14 residues long. Here the CDR3 DNA reads TGTGCCAGCAGGGGAGCGAGCGGCACAGATACGCAGTATTTT. Translated: CASRGASGTDTQYF.

This clonotype was observed many times. The chain links TRBV7-9 to TRBJ2-3; 9 nucleotides agree with TRBD2. Losses at the gene ends were 6 bases for V and 3 bases for J; bases not matched to a gene: 4. There are 14 residues in the CDR3. The germline V gene has CDR1 SEHNR and CDR2 FQNEAQ (reference sequence). CDR3 region: CASRPGLATDTQYF. The CDR3 DNA is TGTGCCAGCAGACCGGGACTAGCTACAGATACGCAGTATTTT.

By sample fraction, this clonotype is medium-sized. This chain connects TRBV2 to TRBJ2-6; 7 bases are a match to TRBD1. This CDR3 is built from 16 residues. From germline, CDR1 is SNHLY and CDR2 FYNNEI. The V and J ends lost 4 bases and 4 bases, in that order; junction bases with no gene match: 7. CDR3 DNA: TGTGCCAGCAGTGCTACAGGGGCCTCCGGGGCCAACGTCCTGACTTTC. This translates into CASSATGASGANVLTF.

The chain recombines TRBV11-2 with TRBJ2-7, with D unclear. The CDR3 runs to 15 residues. Trimming cost V 1 base and J 0 bases, with 10 bases left between them. Germline V gene lookup returns CDR1 SGHAT and CDR2 FQNNGV. CDR3 sequence reads: CASSLGHAGSYEQYF. The CDR3 DNA is TGTGCCAGCAGCTTAGGCCACGCAGGCTCCTACGAGCAGTACTTC.

Comment on this clonotype: At one end the junction does not follow the germline gene, possibly because of a read error. The chain couples TRBV7-2 to TRBJ2-4; TRBD1 matches 8 bases. Germline V lookup: CDR1 SGHTA, CDR2 FQGNSA. The CDR3 length is 15 residues. The CDR3 loop reads CASTPDRGAKNIQYF. The CDR3 DNA sequence: TGTGCCAGCACCCCCGACAGGGGAGCCAAAAACATTCAGTACTTT.

This clonotype is categorized as medium-sized. V gene TRBV6-2 or TRBV6-3 combines with J gene TRBJ2-7; 9 nucleotides line up with TRBD2. Germline values: CDR1 MNHEY, CDR2 SVGEGT. This CDR3 has 15 residues. The V and J ends lost 2 bases and 5 bases, in that order; junction bases with no gene match: 7. The CDR3 protein is CASSYGSGSFNEQYF. Written as DNA, the CDR3 is TGTGCCAGCAGTTACGGTAGCGGGAGCTTTAACGAGCAGTACTTC.

This clonotype was picked up many times. This sequence joins TRBV28 and TRBJ2-2; the match to TRBD2 covers 10 bases. Losses at the gene ends were 3 bases for V and 6 bases for J; bases not matched to a gene: 10. Per the germline V gene, CDR1 is MDHEN and CDR2 is SYDVKM. The CDR3 consists of 17 residues. The CDR3 nucleotides are TGTGCCAGCAGTTTGATACAGCGGGGGGGTTCCGCCGGGGAGCTGTTTTTT. Its protein product is CASSLIQRGGSAGELFF.

This clonotype is categorized as medium-sized. The V gene is TRBV14, the J gene TRBJ2-7; either TRBD1 or TRBD2 may supply D (5 bases each). Germline V gene sequence: CDR1 SGHDN, CDR2 FVKESK. Between the trimmed V and J ends, which lost 3 bases and 9 bases, there was a span of 9 bases. The CDR3 has 11 amino acids. DNA for the CDR3: TGTGCCAGCAGCCAGGGGACCTGGCAGTACTTC. Amino acids: CASSQGTWQYF.

This clonotype was recorded at least ten times. The gene calls are TRBV11-2 and TRBJ2-7; TRBD2 matches 14 bases. Germline V gene sequence: CDR1 SGHAT, CDR2 FQNNGV. The CDR3 contains 15 residues. V lost 7 bases and J lost 3; bases outside the gene matches: 5. The CDR3 sequence: CASTLGTSGSYEQYF. CDR3 bases: TGTGCCAGCACCTTGGGGACTAGCGGGAGCTACGAGCAGTACTTC.

This clonotype was counted at least ten times. The chain joins TRBV2 to TRBJ1-6; D possibly corresponds to TRBD1 (6 bases). Germline V gene data show CDR1 as SNHLY and CDR2 as FYNNEI. This CDR3 is 14 amino acids long. The germline V and J ends were trimmed by 9 bases and 7 bases, with 16 bases remaining between them. The CDR3 sequence is CASQGISGNSPLHF. DNA for the CDR3: TGTGCCAGTCAGGGGATCTCGGGGAATTCACCCCTCCACTTT.

Relative to its sample, this clonotype is large. The genes are TRBV28 and TRBJ2-6, with TRBD1 matching over 7 bases. The V segment lost 8 bases and the J segment 0 bases; nucleotides outside the gene matches: 7. Germline V gives CDR1 MDHEN, CDR2 SYDVKM. This CDR3 is built from 16 residues. The CDR3 region is CASFTGAASGANVLTF. The CDR3 region has the DNA TGTGCCAGCTTCACAGGGGCCGCCTCTGGGGCCAACGTCCTGACTTTC.